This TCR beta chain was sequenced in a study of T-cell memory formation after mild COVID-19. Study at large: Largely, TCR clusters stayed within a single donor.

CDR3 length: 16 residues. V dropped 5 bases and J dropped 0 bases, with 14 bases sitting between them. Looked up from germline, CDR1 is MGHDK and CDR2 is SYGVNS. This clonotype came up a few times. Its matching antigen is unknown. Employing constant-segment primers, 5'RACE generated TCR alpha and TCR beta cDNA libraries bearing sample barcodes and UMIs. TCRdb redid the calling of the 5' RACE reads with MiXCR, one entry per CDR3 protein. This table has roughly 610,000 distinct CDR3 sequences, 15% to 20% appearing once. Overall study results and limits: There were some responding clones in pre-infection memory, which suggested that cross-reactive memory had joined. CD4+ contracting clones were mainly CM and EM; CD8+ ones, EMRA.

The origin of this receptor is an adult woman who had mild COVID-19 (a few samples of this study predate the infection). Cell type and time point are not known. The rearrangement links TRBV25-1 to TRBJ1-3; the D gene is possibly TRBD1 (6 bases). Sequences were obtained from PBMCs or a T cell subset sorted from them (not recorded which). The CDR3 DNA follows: TGTGCCAGCAGTCCCACAGGGCAGAGCTCTGGAAACACCATATATTTT. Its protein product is CASSPTGQSSGNTIYF.